What follows are 5 T cell receptor beta chains derived from one specimen sequenced in a study of cytotoxic CD8 clonotypes in ibrutinib-treated CLL (dated by TCRdb to the early 2020s). This sample's time point label indicates: less than 30 months on ibrutinib. The library was prepared using the immunoSEQ multiplex PCR assay. TCRdb retrieved this table from immuneACCESS and kept in-frame rearrangements only. Not all clones are present; in checked studies, unresolved V genes account for under half, and no reason is known for the remainder. A total of roughly 200,000 clones appear in this sample, approximately 68% of them only once. The ten largest clones represent under 15% of the sample. Specimen: PBMCs, collected after 24 months of ibrutinib treatment. The receptors were sampled from a human donor with chronic lymphocytic leukemia.

V is TRBV7-3 and J is TRBJ2-1; TRBD1 matches at 8 bases. CDR1 is SGHTA, CDR2 FQGTGA, per germline. Trimming cost V 5 bases and J 2 bases; bases outside gene matches: 5. The CDR3 covers 15 residues. CDR3 sequence (DNA): TGTGCCAGCAGCCCCCAGGGGGCCCCCTACAATGAGCAGTTCTTC. Amino acid sequence: CASSPQGAPYNEQFF.

This clone has just a few counts. V usage is TRBV6-5 and J usage is TRBJ1-3, with 7 positions matching TRBD1. This CDR3 is built from 14 residues. Germline V CDR1 and CDR2: MNHEY, SVGAGI. Trimming cost V 7 bases and J 2 bases; bases outside gene matches: 5. In DNA form, the CDR3 reads TGTGCCAGCACCCAGGGGGGGACTGGAAACACCATATATTTT. Translated: CASTQGGTGNTIYF.

The V and J genes are TRBV6-1 and TRBJ1-4; D ambiguous. The CDR3 loop spans 13 amino acids. Germline CDR1 MNHNS, CDR2 SASEGT. The V and J ends lost 5 bases and 10 bases respectively, with 14 bases between them. The CDR3 spells CASSPDPWGKLFF. CDR3 nucleotides: TGTGCCAGCAGTCCAGACCCCTGGGGAAAACTGTTTTTT.

The chain uses TRBV11-3 and TRBJ2-1; TRBD1 matches 7 bases. This CDR3 contains 16 residues. V shed 5 bases, J shed 4 bases, and the junction held 11 bases outside the gene matches. Germline CDR1 and CDR2: SGHNT and YENEEA. The CDR3: CASSQTLTGVYNEQFF. The DNA for the CDR3 is TGTGCCAGCAGCCAGACCCTCACAGGGGTATACAATGAGCAGTTCTTC.

The chain employs TRBV29-1 and TRBJ1-1; D gene ambiguous. The V end lost 4 bases, the J end lost 7 bases, and 10 bases lay between the germline ends. The CDR3 sequence is 11 residues long. Germline CDR1 reads SQVTM; CDR2 reads ANQGSEA. The CDR3 DNA reads TGCAGCGTTGCGCCGCTTTATGAAGCTTTCTTT. Its translation: CSVAPLYEAFF.